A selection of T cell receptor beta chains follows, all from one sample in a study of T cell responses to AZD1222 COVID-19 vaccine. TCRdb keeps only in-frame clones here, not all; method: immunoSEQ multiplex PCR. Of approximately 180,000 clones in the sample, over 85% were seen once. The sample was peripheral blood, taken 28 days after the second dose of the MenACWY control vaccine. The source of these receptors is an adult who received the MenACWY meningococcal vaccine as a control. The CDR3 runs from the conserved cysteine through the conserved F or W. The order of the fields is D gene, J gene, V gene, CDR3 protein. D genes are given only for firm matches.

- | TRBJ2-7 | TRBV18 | CASSPIGRTTGRDEQYF
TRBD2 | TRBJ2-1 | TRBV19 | CASGPWGGYNEQFF
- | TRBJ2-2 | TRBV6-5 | CASSLSVTGTGELFF
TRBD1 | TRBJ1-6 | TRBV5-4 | CASSWDRADSPLHF
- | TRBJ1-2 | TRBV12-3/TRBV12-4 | CASSSGLYGYTF
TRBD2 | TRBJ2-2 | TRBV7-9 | CASSDSGSPNTGELFF
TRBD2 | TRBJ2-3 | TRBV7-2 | CASSLGVSGRSRTDTQYF
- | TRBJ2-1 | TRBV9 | CASSARGPGNNEQFF
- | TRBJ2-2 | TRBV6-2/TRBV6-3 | CASSTLRDTGELFF
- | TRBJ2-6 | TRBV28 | CASSGGVLGANVLTF
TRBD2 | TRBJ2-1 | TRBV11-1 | CASSPSGRVVDEQFF
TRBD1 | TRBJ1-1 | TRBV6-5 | CASDREKNTEAFF
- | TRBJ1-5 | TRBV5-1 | CASSLAGYQPQHF
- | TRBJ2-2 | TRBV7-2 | CASSLGATTGELFF
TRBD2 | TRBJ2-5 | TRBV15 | CATSRDSLLGAGQTQYF
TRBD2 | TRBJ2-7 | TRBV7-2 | CASSPGTRPEQYF
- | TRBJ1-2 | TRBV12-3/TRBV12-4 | CASSLVAQVGYTF
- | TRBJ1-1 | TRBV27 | CASSSDLGGGTEAFF
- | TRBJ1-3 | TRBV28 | CASSHEGEAAGNTIYF
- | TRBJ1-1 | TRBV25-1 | CASTPRLTESGEAFF
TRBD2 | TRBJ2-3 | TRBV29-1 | CSVAAGGPDTQYF
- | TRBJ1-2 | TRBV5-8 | CASSSHPGVGYGYTF
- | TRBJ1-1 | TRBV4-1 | CASSQVLPLNTEAFF
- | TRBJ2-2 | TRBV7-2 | CASSLISGSNTGELFF
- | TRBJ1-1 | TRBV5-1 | CASSLAGAMNTEAFF
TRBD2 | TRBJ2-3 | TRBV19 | CASSISSGGTDTQYF
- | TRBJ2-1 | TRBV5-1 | CASRPGFYNEQFF
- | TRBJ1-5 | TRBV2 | CASQPGENQPQHF
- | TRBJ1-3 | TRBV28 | CASRGLLGNTIYF
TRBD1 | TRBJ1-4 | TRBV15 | CATSRGDRGANEKLFF
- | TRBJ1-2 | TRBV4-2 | CASSQAGERIYGYTF
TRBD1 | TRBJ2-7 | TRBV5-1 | CASSLATGTGRHEQYF
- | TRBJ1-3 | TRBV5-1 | CASSVSGGNSGNTIYF